Below are 28 T cell receptor beta chains sequenced from a single sample in a study of CD8+ T cells in alopecia areata. Indicated treatment: oral pan-JAK inhibitor, 5-10 mg twice daily. After isolation, RNA underwent reverse transcription to generate cDNA as the sequencing template. The table came from immunoSEQ multiplex PCR; TCRdb's copy has only in-frame clones and leaves some out. This sample has approximately 210,000 clones, with 60% found just once. The material was CD4+ T cells sorted from blood, obtained at week 4, from a patient treated with tofacitinib. Source of these receptors: a human donor with alopecia areata.

The chain has TRBV29-1 and TRBJ1-2; D gene unclear. There are 13 residues in the CDR3. Looked up from germline, CDR1 is SQVTM and CDR2 is ANQGSEA. V lost 6 bases, J lost 1 base, and 12 bases lay in between. The CDR3 DNA reads TGCAGCGTAATCGACGGGGTTAACTATGGCTACACCTTC. Its translation is CSVIDGVNYGYTF.

V usage is TRBV7-3 and J usage is TRBJ2-2; 9 bases map to TRBD1. Germline loops: CDR1 SGHTA, CDR2 FQGTGA. The CDR3 consists of 16 residues. The ends lost 2 bases at V and 2 bases at J; junction bases unmatched: 3. CDR3 coding DNA: TGTGCCAGCAGCTTATACAGGGGGCAAAACACCGGGGAGCTGTTTTTT. Its translation is CASSLYRGQNTGELFF.

There are a few counts of this clone. The chain carries TRBV29-1 and TRBJ2-3; no reliable D call. V was cut by 6 bases and J by 2 bases, with 12 bases left in between. CDR3 size: 13 residues. Germline V gives CDR1 SQVTM, CDR2 ANQGSEA. The CDR3 protein is CSVGQRFTDTQYF. CDR3 coding DNA: TGCAGCGTCGGCCAGCGCTTCACAGATACGCAGTATTTT.

This chain joins TRBV29-1 and TRBJ2-5; 8 nucleotides match TRBD1. The CDR3 length is 12 residues. Trimming cost V 7 bases and J 6 bases; bases outside gene matches: 7. Germline assignment: CDR1 SQVTM and CDR2 ANQGSEA. CDR3 loop: CSARQGTQTQYF. CDR3 DNA: TGCAGCGCGAGACAGGGGACGCAGACCCAGTACTTC.

This clone was found a few times. The chain uses TRBV28 and TRBJ1-5; no clear D gene. Per germline, CDR1 MDHEN and CDR2 SYDVKM. This CDR3 spans 12 amino acids. Trimming cost V 6 bases and J 1 base, with 4 bases left between them. The CDR3 DNA reads TGTGCCAGCAGGGACAGCAATCAGCCCCAGCATTTT. Protein sequence: CASRDSNQPQHF.

The rearrangement joins TRBV30 to TRBJ1-2; D is ambiguous. This CDR3 has 14 residues. Germline assignment: CDR1 GTSNPN and CDR2 SVGIG (reference sequence). The ends were cut back, 0 bases at V and 5 bases at J, with 13 bases in the middle. CDR3 residues: CAWSVKRTSYGYTF. CDR3 sequence (DNA): TGTGCCTGGAGTGTAAAGAGGACTTCGTATGGCTACACCTTC.

The chain is built from TRBV30 and TRBJ1-1; 7 nucleotides match TRBD1. Germline values: CDR1 GTSNPN, CDR2 SVGIG (reference sequence). V gave up 3 bases and J gave up 1 base; unmatched junction bases: 2. The CDR3 extends over 13 amino acids. This chain's CDR3 is CAWSRDRNTEAFF. DNA of the CDR3: TGTGCCTGGAGCCGGGACAGGAACACTGAAGCTTTCTTT. Filled out from reference TRBV30 and TRBJ1-1, the complete variable domain reads SQTIHQWPATLVQPVGSPLSLECTVEGTSNPNLYWYRQAAGRGLQLLFYSVGIGQISSEVPQNLSASRPQDRQFILSSKKLLLSDSGFYLCAWSRDRNTEAFFGQGTRLTVV.

V gene TRBV10-3 combines with J gene TRBJ1-6; TRBD1 matches at 8 bases. CDR3 length: 16 amino acids. V shed 0 bases, J shed 8 bases, and the junction held 6 bases outside the gene matches. Germline V gene data show CDR1 as ENHRY and CDR2 as SYGVKD. The CDR3 region has the DNA TGTGCCATCAGTGAGTCGAGCGGCAGGGGGCATTCACCCCTCCACTTT. Translated: CAISESSGRGHSPLHF.

The genes are TRBV18 and TRBJ2-2, with a tentative D call TRBD1 (6 bases). The germline CDR1 and CDR2 sequences are KGHSH and LQKENI. V was trimmed by 4 bases and J by 2 bases, leaving 11 bases between them. The CDR3 is 15 residues long. CDR3 in amino acids: CASSRQDLNTGELFF. The CDR3 DNA reads as TGTGCCAGCTCACGACAGGACCTTAACACCGGGGAGCTGTTTTTT. The complete variable domain, with remaining parts taken from reference TRBV18 and TRBJ2-2, reads NAGVMQNPRHLVRRRGQEARLRCSPMKGHSHVYWYRQLPEEGLKFMVYLQKENIIDESGMPKERFSAEFPKEGPSILRIQQVVRGDSAAYFCASSRQDLNTGELFFGEGSRLTVL.

The CDR3 region has the DNA TGCAGCGTAGCCCAGGGCGTTTCCACTGAAGCTTTCTTT. Translated: CSVAQGVSTEAFF. The V gene is TRBV29-1, the J gene TRBJ1-1; TRBD1 is a possible D gene (5 bases). The CDR3 has 13 residues. CDR1 is SQVTM and CDR2 is ANQGSEA in the germline V gene. Between the trimmed V and J ends, which lost 6 bases and 4 bases, there was a span of 15 bases.

A note on this clone: The same CDR3 also results from other DNA sequences found in this sample. CDR3 sequence (DNA): TGCAGCGTTGGCCCCGGGGACAGGGGAAACATTCAGTACTTC. The encoded protein is CSVGPGDRGNIQYF. The chain combines TRBV29-1 with TRBJ2-4, with TRBD1 matching 10 bases. The CDR3 contains 14 residues. CDR1 and CDR2 from the germline V gene are SQVTM and ANQGSEA. Losses at the gene ends were 4 bases for V and 6 bases for J; bases not matched to a gene: 6.

This chain connects TRBV5-6 to TRBJ2-7, with TRBD1 matching 8 bases. V shed 4 bases, J shed 2 bases, and the junction held 8 bases outside the gene matches. Germline lookup yields CDR1 SGHDT and CDR2 YYEEEE. This CDR3 has 15 residues. In DNA form, the CDR3 reads TGTGCCAGCAGCCCGACGGGGACAGGCCCCTACGAGCAGTACTTC. This sequence encodes CASSPTGTGPYEQYF.

This rearrangement joins TRBV6-1 to TRBJ2-5; D might be TRBD1 (6 bases). The CDR3 is 14 amino acids. Per germline, CDR1 MNHNS and CDR2 SASEGT. V gave up 6 bases and J gave up 7 bases, with 18 bases separating them. CDR3 sequence: CASSENRARGTQYF. The CDR3 DNA is TGTGCCAGCAGCGAAAACAGGGCGAGGGGGACCCAGTACTTC.

The gene calls are TRBV29-1 and TRBJ2-5; D is uncertain. The V end lost 2 bases, the J end lost 5 bases, and 15 bases lay between the germline ends. This CDR3 has 14 amino acids. CDR1 and CDR2 (germline): SQVTM, ANQGSEA. The CDR3 DNA reads as TGCAGCGTTGAACGGTCTCGAAGCTATGAGACCCAGTACTTC. It specifies CSVERSRSYETQYF.

This clone was observed once. The genes are TRBV4-1 and TRBJ1-1; 9 nucleotides agree with TRBD1. The germline gives CDR1 MGHRA, CDR2 YSYEKL. J was trimmed by 4 bases and V by 2 bases; bases with no gene match: 5. The CDR3 runs 15 residues. The CDR3 sequence is CASSQIGTGRTEAFF. The DNA for the CDR3 is TGCGCCAGCAGCCAAATAGGGACAGGGCGCACTGAAGCTTTCTTT.

The chain uses TRBV6-5 and TRBJ2-5; 8 nucleotides align to TRBD1. Per the germline V gene, CDR1 is MNHEY and CDR2 is SVGAGI. The CDR3 has 14 amino acids. After removal of 5 bases from V and 5 bases from J, the junction contained 7 bases not matched to a gene. CDR3 nucleotide sequence: TGTGCCAGCAGTCGGGGTACAGGGGGTGAGACCCAGTACTTC. Translated, it gives CASSRGTGGETQYF.

The chain joins TRBV5-1 to TRBJ2-7, with 12 bases matching TRBD2. CDR1 SGHRS and CDR2 YFSETQ come from the germline V gene. There are 17 residues in the CDR3. V lost 3 bases, J lost 1 base, and 8 bases stayed unmatched. This chain's CDR3 is CASSSQTSGGHSYEQYF. The CDR3 coding sequence is TGCGCCAGCAGCTCCCAGACTAGCGGGGGACATTCCTACGAGCAGTACTTC.

The sample holds a few counts of this clone. The J gene is TRBJ1-6, the V gene TRBV4-3, with D perhaps TRBD1 (5 bases). V lost 2 bases and J lost 10, with 12 bases in between. Germline assignment: CDR1 LGHNA and CDR2 YSLEER. The CDR3 has 14 residues. The CDR3 here is CASSQLRGDSPLHF. The CDR3 nucleotides read TGCGCCAGCAGCCAATTGAGGGGAGACTCACCCCTCCACTTT.

The rearrangement joins TRBV7-2 to TRBJ2-7; no reliable D call. V dropped 0 bases and J dropped 7 bases, with 10 bases sitting between them. Per germline, CDR1 SGHTA and CDR2 FQGNSA. This CDR3 has 13 residues. The CDR3 is CASSLARTAEQYF. In DNA form, the CDR3 reads TGTGCCAGCAGCTTAGCCCGGACGGCAGAGCAGTACTTC.

The chain links TRBV14 to TRBJ2-5, with a weak D call TRBD1 (6 bases). This CDR3 spans 15 amino acids. Looked up from germline, CDR1 is SGHDN and CDR2 is FVKESK. Trimming shortened V by 2 bases and J by 4 bases, and 14 bases separated the two germline ends. The CDR3: CASSQIQGIGETQYF. The CDR3 DNA sequence: TGTGCCAGCAGCCAAATCCAGGGGATCGGAGAGACCCAGTACTTC.

Regarding this clone: The sample has other DNA sequences that encode this CDR3 too. The genes are TRBV29-1 and TRBJ2-7, with D perhaps TRBD1 (6 bases). Trimming left V 4 bases short and J 1 base short, with 8 bases between. The CDR3 has 12 residues. Germline CDR1 SQVTM, CDR2 ANQGSEA. CDR3 amino acids: CSVAQGSYEQYF. CDR3 bases: TGCAGCGTTGCACAGGGTTCCTACGAGCAGTACTTC.

V gene TRBV29-1 combines with J gene TRBJ2-5; D is ambiguous. The ends were cut back, 4 bases at V and 3 bases at J, with 9 bases in the middle. This CDR3 region has 12 residues. The germline gives CDR1 SQVTM, CDR2 ANQGSEA. This chain's CDR3 is CSVVFPEETQYF. The CDR3 DNA reads TGCAGCGTTGTATTCCCTGAAGAGACCCAGTACTTC.

The rearrangement joins TRBV29-1 to TRBJ2-2, with 12 nucleotides matching TRBD2. The CDR3 has 17 amino acids. V was clipped by 1 base and J by 0 bases; unmatched bases: 3. The germline V gene has CDR1 SQVTM and CDR2 ANQGSEA. CDR3 in amino acids: CSVEGPSGGANTGELFF. CDR3 in DNA: TGCAGCGTTGAAGGCCCTAGCGGGGGGGCGAACACCGGGGAGCTGTTTTTT.

This clone was counted between two and nine times. The rearrangement joins TRBV29-1 to TRBJ2-7; 7 nucleotides agree with TRBD1. The CDR3 spans 14 residues. With 4 bases clipped from V and 0 bases from J, the junction kept 6 bases outside the gene matches. The germline CDR1 and CDR2 sequences are SQVTM and ANQGSEA. The CDR3 region is CSVALAGGSYEQYF. As DNA, the CDR3 is TGCAGCGTTGCCCTTGCAGGGGGCTCCTACGAGCAGTACTTC.

This clone appeared a few times. The CDR3 nucleotides are TGTGCCAGTAGTATAGAAACAGTTACGAACACTGAAGCTTTCTTT. Its protein product is CASSIETVTNTEAFF. The V call is TRBV19, the J call TRBJ1-1; D remains ambiguous. This CDR3 is 15 amino acids long. The ends were cut back, 0 bases at V and 1 base at J, with 9 bases in the middle. Germline CDR1 is LNHDA and CDR2 is SQIVND (reference sequence).

This clone was seen once. The chain is built from TRBV30 and TRBJ1-1; D gene uncertain. Per the germline V gene, CDR1 is GTSNPN and CDR2 is SVGIG (reference sequence). This CDR3 is built from 14 residues. The V and J ends lost 3 bases and 3 bases respectively, with 14 bases between them. The CDR3, as DNA: TGTGCCTGGAGATTGAGGGTTACGGACACTGAAGCTTTCTTT. Translation: CAWRLRVTDTEAFF.

V and J are TRBV28 and TRBJ2-5; the D is unclear. The CDR3 consists of 15 residues. V was trimmed by 2 bases and J by 5 bases, leaving 15 bases between them. CDR1 MDHEN and CDR2 SYDVKM come from the germline V gene. The CDR3 DNA is TGTGCCAGCAGTTTACCCGGTCCTGATGGCGAGACCCAGTACTTC. It yields the protein CASSLPGPDGETQYF.

This chain links TRBV29-1 with TRBJ1-4, with 7 bases identical to TRBD1. Germline trimming cut 1 base from V and 5 bases from J; bases unmatched to any gene: 1. Germline CDR1 and CDR2: SQVTM and ANQGSEA. The CDR3 contains 13 residues. The CDR3 protein is CSVEGGGNEKLFF. CDR3 coding DNA: TGCAGCGTTGAAGGAGGGGGCAATGAAAAACTGTTTTTT.